The present entry profiles one TCR beta chain with its context. Its antigen is unknown. The data originate from a study of cytomegalovirus exposure and HLA in healthy donors. Looking at the study overall: Both the 120 validation repertoires and the 600 to 700 first-cohort repertoires used the same platform, as reported by a later analysis. Study outcomes and limitations: 150 to 200 TCR beta chains were listed as cytomegalovirus-associated. A few chains tied to CMV proved CMV antigen-specific in vitro.

Germline V CDR1 and CDR2: MNHEY, SMNVEV (reference sequence). CDR3 size: 13 residues. With 2 bases clipped from V and 5 bases from J, the junction kept 2 bases outside the gene matches. Clones were read by immunoSEQ multiplex PCR, and TCRdb kept only the in-frame ones, dropping some. Here the sample spans 150,000 to 200,000 clones, about 81% being singletons. The TCR originated in a woman in her 30s in good health and CMV-seronegative. Sequencing was done on a sample of PBMCs. V usage is TRBV27 and J usage is TRBJ1-1; 7 positions match TRBD1. The chain's CDR3 is CASSLGTATEAFF. The CDR3 DNA is TGTGCCAGCAGTTTAGGGACAGCTACTGAAGCTTTCTTT.